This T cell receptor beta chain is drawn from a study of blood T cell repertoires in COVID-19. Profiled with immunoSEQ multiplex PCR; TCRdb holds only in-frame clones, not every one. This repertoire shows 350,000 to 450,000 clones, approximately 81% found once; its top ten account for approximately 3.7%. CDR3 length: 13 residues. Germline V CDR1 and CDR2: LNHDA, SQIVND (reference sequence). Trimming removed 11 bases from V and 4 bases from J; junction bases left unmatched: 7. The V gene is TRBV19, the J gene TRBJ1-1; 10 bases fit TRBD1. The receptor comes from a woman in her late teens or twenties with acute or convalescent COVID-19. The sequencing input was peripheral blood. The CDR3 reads CASRTGGSTEAFF. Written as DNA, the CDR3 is TGTGCCTCCAGGACAGGGGGGAGCACTGAAGCTTTCTTT.